The rows below give T cell receptor beta chains drawn from one sample of a study of shared clonotypes between healthy human individuals. Sequencing used immunoSEQ multiplex PCR; TCRdb keeps in-frame clones, though not all of them. The sample shows 550,000 to 700,000 clones, around 78% of them seen only once. Sequenced sample: memory CD4+ T cells sorted from blood. All receptors come from a woman under 40 in good health. Each CDR3 is given without its conserved first and last residue.

V gene	CDR3 length	J gene	CDR3 protein
TRBV18	12	TRBJ2-3	ASSPPALTDTQY
TRBV7-6	12	TRBJ2-1	ASSLRQGDYEQF
TRBV7-6	13	TRBJ1-2	ASSYGGQTNYGYT
TRBV7-9	12	TRBJ2-7	ASSLSSWDSEQY
TRBV6-6	13	TRBJ1-2	ASSYSGGTDYGYT
TRBV15	10	TRBJ2-7	ATSNRVGEQY
TRBV28	15	TRBJ2-7	ASSLSLPGQGADEQY
TRBV7-9	15	TRBJ2-7	ASSLVLEAASSYEQY
TRBV18	16	TRBJ2-7	ASSPVGGGLGSSYEQY
TRBV10-3	15	TRBJ2-3	AISDSDGEGRGDTQY
TRBV28	11	TRBJ2-5	ASSKLERETQY
TRBV2	13	TRBJ2-7	ASSAQGLAGVEQY
TRBV10-1	11	NA	ASSGERSYEQY
TRBV9	11	TRBJ1-4	ASSVFEGEKLF
TRBV7-2	11	TRBJ1-1	ASSSQGNTEAF
TRBV6-1	11	TRBJ1-1	ASNGGVGTEAF
TRBV7-9	10	TRBJ2-3	ASSWGGDTQY
TRBV5-5	14	TRBJ2-7	ASSPATSHNPYEQY
TRBV15	14	TRBJ1-3	ATSALRFGSGNTIY
TRBV7-8	12	TRBJ2-2	ASSMNRDTGELF
TRBV21-1	14	TRBJ2-7	ASSPRVGTSRYEQY
TRBV6-6	13	TRBJ2-2	ASREGQIFTGELF
TRBV7-9	13	TRBJ1-1	ASSTGTGWDTEAF
TRBV7-2	11	TRBJ2-1	ASSPRVADEQF